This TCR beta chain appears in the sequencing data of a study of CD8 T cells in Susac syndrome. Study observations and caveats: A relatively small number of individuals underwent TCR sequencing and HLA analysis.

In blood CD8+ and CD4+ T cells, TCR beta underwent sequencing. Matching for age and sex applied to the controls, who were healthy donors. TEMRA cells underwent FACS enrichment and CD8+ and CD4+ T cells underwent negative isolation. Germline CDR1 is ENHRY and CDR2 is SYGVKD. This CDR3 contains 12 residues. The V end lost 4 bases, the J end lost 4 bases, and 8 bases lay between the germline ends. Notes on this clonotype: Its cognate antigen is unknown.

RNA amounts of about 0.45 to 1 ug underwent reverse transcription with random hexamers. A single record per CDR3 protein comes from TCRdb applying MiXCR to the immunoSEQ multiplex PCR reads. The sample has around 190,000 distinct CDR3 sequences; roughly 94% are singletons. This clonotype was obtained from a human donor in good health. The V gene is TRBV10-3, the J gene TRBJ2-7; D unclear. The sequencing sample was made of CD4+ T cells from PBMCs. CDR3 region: CAISGPAYEQYF. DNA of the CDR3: TGTGCCATCAGTGGGCCGGCTTACGAGCAGTACTTC.